The clone carrying this T cell receptor (beta chain) was detected many times. Its target is unknown. Molecular barcoded adaptors covering alpha/delta and beta/gamma chains were used on around 400 ng RNA. TCRdb re-analysed the reads in MiXCR, keeping a single row per CDR3 protein. This sample carries some 130,000 distinct CDR3 sequences, around 13% of them seen once, and the ten largest clones take about 11%. V gave up 1 base and J gave up 7 bases, with 11 bases separating them. Germline values: CDR1 DFQATT, CDR2 SNEGSKA (reference sequence). This CDR3 has 14 amino acids. These data originate in a study of read filtering for tumor transcriptome and immune sequencing. Background on the study: Patients were 17 to 20 male and some 13 female, mean age about 65 years, range about 47 to 85.

Findings of the study overall: Single-read clonotypes: about 81.9% of IR-seq clonotypes (around 3.5% of reads), 74.6% of RNA-seq clonotypes (around 45% of reads). Even smaller IR-seq throughput identified most shared clonotypes.

The sample was a population of CD138-negative cells sorted from bone marrow. This chain links TRBV20-1 with TRBJ1-6, with D hard to call. This TCR derives from a donor aged 40 or older with multiple myeloma. CDR3 DNA: TGCAGTGCTAGAGTGGTGTTGGGGAATTCACCCCTCCACTTT. The encoded protein is CSARVVLGNSPLHF.